The clone carrying this T cell receptor (beta chain) was seen once. The sample originates from a study of blood T cell repertoires in COVID-19. About the research overall: Material from acute and convalescent COVID-19 was sourced from the United States, Italy and Spain.

CDR1 and CDR2 (germline): ENHRY, SYGVKD. The J segment lost 1 base and the V segment lost 4 bases, leaving 4 bases of the junction unmatched. CDR3 length: 15 residues. Using immunoSEQ multiplex PCR, the repertoire was profiled, and TCRdb retains in-frame clones only, with some absent. Here the sample spans about 80,000 clones, approximately 82% being singletons. The chain recombines TRBV10-3 with TRBJ2-3; 8 nucleotides agree with TRBD2. The sequenced material came from peripheral blood. This TCR was recovered from a human donor in a cohort sampled during active COVID-19. CDR3 DNA sequence: TGTGCCATCAGTGGTACCGGGGGGGGCACAGATACGCAGTATTTT. It translates to CAISGTGGGTDTQYF.